This T cell receptor (beta chain) was profiled in a study of T cell repertoires in cytomegalovirus infection. This clonotype has at least ten counts. Its antigen remains unknown. Via MiXCR, TCRdb re-called the reads, giving one row per CDR3 protein. The sample contains about 340,000 distinct CDR3 sequences, around 29% of which appear only once. The V gene's germline CDR1 is MNHNS and CDR2 SASEGT. The CDR3 has 17 amino acids. V was trimmed by 1 base and J by 0 bases, leaving 13 bases between them. The receptor was isolated from a human donor in good health (CMV status not recorded). Some clones in this sample may be carry-over from other donors' samples. The sample was cultured PBMCs, taken from culture after CMV antigen stimulation. The chain links TRBV6-1 to TRBJ2-1; D unclear. The chain's CDR3 is CASSEELVLVSYNEQFF. The CDR3 nucleotides are TGTGCCAGCAGTGAAGAGCTAGTCCTCGTCTCCTACAATGAGCAGTTCTTC.